This TCR beta chain came from a study of blood T cell repertoires in COVID-19. About the research overall: From the United States, Italy and Spain came samples of acute and convalescent COVID-19.

Original methodology: Amplified reference gene primers provided the basis for estimating nucleated cell counts. Repertoires were generated with immunoSEQ multiplex PCR, while TCRdb's copy carries only in-frame clones and drops some. V and J calls and clone size come straight from that table; D and trimming were deduced from the DNA. Of a few hundred thousand clones in the sample, over 80% were seen once. Germline loops: CDR1 MNHNS, CDR2 SASEGT. V lost 0 bases to trimming and J lost 4 bases, with 12 bases between them. The CDR3 sequence is 15 residues long. The chain uses TRBV6-1 and TRBJ2-5, with D perhaps TRBD1 (5 bases). The source of this sequence is a woman in her thirties or forties who had recovered from COVID-19. Source material: peripheral blood. The CDR3 spells CASSEAQGTGETQYF. The CDR3 nucleotides read TGTGCCAGCAGTGAAGCGCAGGGTACGGGAGAGACCCAGTACTTC.